Listed here is a single T cell receptor beta chain. The data derive from a study of blood T cell repertoires in COVID-19. Study at large: Acute and convalescent COVID-19 specimens originated in the United States, Italy and Spain. Nucleic acid was either cDNA or gDNA, and it came from T cells, B-cell-depleted T cells, or PBMCs.

Enrollment of patients from Seattle took place during active infection, with longitudinal follow-up. Repertoires were generated with immunoSEQ multiplex PCR, while TCRdb's copy carries only in-frame clones and drops some. The table shows 190,000 or so clones, with about 95% occurring only once. The length of the CDR3 is 15 residues. Germline-derived CDR1 and CDR2 are SEHNR and FQNEAQ (reference sequence). V trimming: 6 bases; J trimming: 3 bases; junction bases outside the gene matches: 8. The sequenced sample was peripheral blood. The receptor was isolated from a man aged 25 to 40 with COVID-19, enrolled during active disease. The V call is TRBV7-9, the J call TRBJ2-7; the match to TRBD1 covers 10 bases. DNA for the CDR3: TGTGCCAGCAGTCTCGGGACAGGGGTTCACTACGAGCAGTACTTC. It is translated as CASSLGTGVHYEQYF. The whole variable domain, remainder taken from reference TRBV7-9 and TRBJ2-7, is DTGVSQNPRHKITKRGQNVTFRCDPISEHNRLYWYRQTLGQGPEFLTYFQNEAQLEKSRLLSDRFSAERPKGSFSTLEIQRTEQGDSAMYLCASSLGTGVHYEQYFGPGTRLTVT.